Each of the 24 T cell receptor beta chains below was sequenced from the same sample in a study of blood T cell repertoires in COVID-19. Repertoires were generated with immunoSEQ multiplex PCR, while TCRdb's copy carries only in-frame clones and drops some. The table lists 150,000 to 200,000 clones, approximately 85% of them singletons, with less than 9% in the top ten. The source material was peripheral blood. Source of these receptors: a woman aged 55-69 years with acute or convalescent COVID-19.

The rearrangement links TRBV6-1 to TRBJ1-2; perhaps TRBD1 as D (5 bases). The V and J ends lost 2 bases and 4 bases respectively, with 11 bases between them. In germline, CDR1 is MNHNS, CDR2 SASEGT. The CDR3 extends over 14 amino acids. The CDR3 reads CASSERGVIYGYTF. The CDR3 nucleotides read TGTGCCAGCAGTGAACGGGGGGTGATCTATGGCTACACCTTC.

The genes are TRBV15 and TRBJ2-3, with 11 positions matching TRBD2. The junction had 5 bases not matched to a gene; V was cut back by 6 bases and J by 3 bases. The CDR3 sequence is 15 residues long. Germline V gene sequence: CDR1 LNHNV, CDR2 YYDKDF (reference sequence). The CDR3 is CATRVLAGETDTQYF. CDR3 nucleotides: TGTGCCACCAGGGTACTAGCGGGAGAGACAGATACGCAGTATTTT.

The CDR3 sequence is CASSVGLAGSQETQYF. Written as DNA, the CDR3 is TGTGCCAGCAGCGTAGGCCTAGCGGGATCTCAAGAGACCCAGTACTTC. This chain connects TRBV9 to TRBJ2-5; 9 positions match TRBD2. Germline V CDR1 and CDR2: SGDLS, YYNGEE. CDR3 size: 16 residues. J lost 2 bases, V lost 0 bases, and 5 bases had no gene match.

This clone was seen only once. CDR3 region: CASSLIRTSLGSGQFF. CDR3 DNA: TGTGCCAGCAGCTTAATAAGGACTAGTTTGGGCTCGGGGCAGTTCTTC. The chain joins TRBV7-2 to TRBJ2-1; TRBD2 matches at 7 bases. Trimming cost V 2 bases and J 12 bases; bases outside gene matches: 16. Germline-derived CDR1 and CDR2 are SGHTA and FQGNSA. The CDR3 runs 16 residues.

V is TRBV21-1 and J is TRBJ1-2; TRBD1 was called by the table and not checked on the DNA. TRBV21-1 is marked as a pseudogene. CDR3 length equals 13 residues. As DNA, the CDR3 is TGTGCCAGCAGCAACGGGACACCGTATGGCTACACCTTC. Translation: CASSNGTPYGYTF.

This chain uses TRBV5-4 with TRBJ2-3; 9 nucleotides align to TRBD2. V shed 2 bases, J shed 0 bases, and the junction held 7 bases outside the gene matches. The germline V gene has CDR1 SGHNT and CDR2 YYREEE (reference sequence). The CDR3 totals 17 residues. CDR3 DNA: TGTGCCAGCAGCTTAGGTCCGGGGACTAGCAGCACAGATACGCAGTATTTT. This gives the protein CASSLGPGTSSTDTQYF. Full variable domain (remainder filled in from reference TRBV5-4 and TRBJ2-3): ETGVTQSPTHLIKTRGQQVTLRCSSQSGHNTVSWYQQALGQGPQFIFQYYREEENGRGNFPPRFSGLQFPNYSSELNVNALELDDSALYLCASSLGPGTSSTDTQYFGPGTRLTVL.

In its sample, this clone was seen once. The rearrangement uses TRBV5-1 and TRBJ1-2; no clear D. Trimming removed 1 base from V and 0 bases from J, with 7 bases in between. The V gene's germline CDR1 is SGHRS and CDR2 YFSETQ. This CDR3 is 14 amino acids long. The CDR3 reads CASSLTVPNYGYTF. In nucleotides, the CDR3 is TGCGCCAGCAGCTTGACAGTCCCTAACTATGGCTACACCTTC.

The J gene is TRBJ1-2, the V gene TRBV3-1 (or the pseudogene TRBV3-2), with 7 bases that match TRBD1. The germline gives CDR1 LGHDT, CDR2 YNNKEL (reference sequence). The CDR3 spans 12 residues. Losses at the gene ends were 8 bases for V and 8 bases for J; bases not matched to a gene: 8. In DNA, the CDR3 is TGTGCCAGCCAACGGACAGGACAGGGCTACACCTTC. Protein sequence: CASQRTGQGYTF.

V and J are TRBV11-3 and TRBJ2-3, with 7 positions matching TRBD1. Germline assignment: CDR1 SGHNT and CDR2 YENEEA. The CDR3 is 13 residues long. V lost 5 bases and J lost 2; bases outside the gene matches: 1. The CDR3 sequence: CASSTGDTDTQYF. The CDR3 nucleotides are TGTGCCAGCAGCACAGGGGACACAGATACGCAGTATTTT. The whole variable domain, filled in from reference TRBV11-3 and TRBJ2-3, reads EAGVVQSPRYKIIEKKQPVAFWCNPISGHNTLYWYLQNLGQGPELLIRYENEEAVDDSQLPKDRFSAERLKGVDSTLKIQPAELGDSAVYLCASSTGDTDTQYFGPGTRLTVL.

V usage is TRBV29-1 and J usage is TRBJ1-2; no firm D call. The CDR3 has 14 amino acids. CDR1 is SQVTM, CDR2 ANQGSEA, per germline. The V and J ends lost 1 base and 3 bases respectively, with 12 bases between them. DNA of the CDR3: TGCAGCGTTGAAGGAGAATCGGGGTACTATGGCTACACCTTC. It yields the protein CSVEGESGYYGYTF.

This chain uses TRBV4-1 with TRBJ2-1; 10 bases match TRBD2. The CDR3 is made up of 16 amino acids. The ends lost 0 bases at V and 8 bases at J; junction bases unmatched: 7. Per the germline V gene, CDR1 is MGHRA and CDR2 is YSYEKL. This CDR3 is CASSQESLAGEYEQFF. The CDR3 DNA follows: TGCGCCAGCAGCCAAGAAAGTCTAGCGGGAGAATATGAGCAGTTCTTC.

This rearrangement joins TRBV5-4 to TRBJ2-2; D perhaps matches TRBD1 (7 bases). The germline V gene has CDR1 SGHNT and CDR2 YYREEE (reference sequence). This CDR3 spans 17 amino acids. The ends were cut back, 0 bases at V and 5 bases at J, with 17 bases in the middle. The CDR3: CASSLDGRGAGTGELFF. The CDR3, as DNA: TGTGCCAGCAGCTTGGACGGCAGGGGGGCCGGAACCGGGGAGCTGTTTTTT.

The chain uses TRBV27 and TRBJ1-1, with D tentatively TRBD1 (5 bases). The CDR3 is made up of 15 amino acids. Deletions cut 3 bases from V and 1 base from J, with 12 bases between. The germline CDR1 and CDR2 sequences are MNHEY and SMNVEV (reference sequence). The CDR3 loop reads CASSLGGFENTEAFF. CDR3 nucleotides: TGTGCCAGCAGTTTGGGGGGGTTTGAGAACACTGAAGCTTTCTTT.

The chain employs TRBV3-1 (or the pseudogene TRBV3-2) and TRBJ1-2; 9 bases line up with TRBD1. Germline V gene sequence: CDR1 LGHDT, CDR2 YNNKEL (reference sequence). The CDR3 contains 16 residues. J was trimmed by 5 bases and V by 0 bases; bases with no gene match: 7. CDR3 region: CASSQDGTGHAYGYTF. The CDR3 bases are TGTGCCAGCAGCCAAGATGGGACAGGGCATGCATATGGCTACACCTTC.

This chain joins TRBV25-1 and TRBJ2-2, with 7 bases matching TRBD1. The junction had 6 bases not matched to a gene; V was cut back by 5 bases and J by 3 bases. In germline, CDR1 is MGHDK, CDR2 SYGVNS. This CDR3 contains 15 residues. Here the CDR3 reads CASSLGGLDTGELFF. In DNA, the CDR3 is TGTGCCAGCAGTTTAGGGGGCTTAGACACCGGGGAGCTGTTTTTT.

The rearrangement links TRBV28 to TRBJ2-4; the match to TRBD2 covers 16 bases. In germline, CDR1 is MDHEN, CDR2 SYDVKM. With 4 bases clipped from V and 7 bases from J, the junction kept 4 bases outside the gene matches. The CDR3 consists of 16 residues. The CDR3 here is CASSSPGLAGGNIQYF. As DNA, the CDR3 is TGTGCCAGCAGTTCCCCGGGACTAGCGGGAGGGAACATTCAGTACTTC. The whole variable domain, remainder taken from reference TRBV28 and TRBJ2-4, is DVKVTQSSRYLVKRTGEKVFLECVQDMDHENMFWYRQDPGLGLRLIYFSYDVKMKEKGDIPEGYSVSREKKERFSLILESASTNQTSMYLCASSSPGLAGGNIQYFGAGTRLSVL.

The genes are TRBV5-1 and TRBJ2-3, with 9 bases aligning to TRBD2. Germline V gene data show CDR1 as SGHRS and CDR2 as YFSETQ. The V and J ends lost 4 bases and 3 bases, in that order; junction bases with no gene match: 6. CDR3 size: 15 residues. The DNA of the CDR3 is TGCGCCAGCAGCCTAGCGGGGAGGGGTACAGATACGCAGTATTTT. The encoded protein is CASSLAGRGTDTQYF.

The rearrangement links TRBV6-5 to TRBJ1-1, with TRBD1 matching over 7 bases. This CDR3 region has 14 residues. Germline values: CDR1 MNHEY, CDR2 SVGAGI. V was clipped by 4 bases and J by 2 bases; unmatched bases: 4. The CDR3 loop is CASSLTGFNTEAFF. CDR3 nucleotide sequence: TGTGCCAGCAGTTTGACAGGGTTCAACACTGAAGCTTTCTTT.

V gene TRBV30 combines with J gene TRBJ1-1; D remains ambiguous. The V and J ends lost 2 bases and 4 bases respectively, with 17 bases between them. This CDR3 is 15 amino acids long. CDR1 is GTSNPN and CDR2 is SVGIG in the germline V gene (reference sequence). The CDR3 sequence: CAWSYYEEGGTEAFF. In nucleotides, the CDR3 is TGTGCCTGGAGTTACTATGAGGAGGGCGGCACTGAAGCTTTCTTT.

CDR3 amino acids: CASSLAIGSGNEQFF. CDR3 DNA: TGTGCCAGCAGCCTAGCTATCGGGAGCGGGAATGAGCAGTTCTTC. The J gene is TRBJ2-1, the V gene TRBV3-1 (or the pseudogene TRBV3-2); TRBD2 is a possible D gene (6 bases). This CDR3 has 15 amino acids. Germline assignment: CDR1 LGHDT and CDR2 YNNKEL (reference sequence). The ends were cut back, 4 bases at V and 7 bases at J, with 17 bases in the middle.

The rearrangement joins TRBV5-5 to TRBJ1-3; 7 positions agree with TRBD1. This CDR3 is built from 19 residues. Germline values: CDR1 SGHKS, CDR2 YYEKEE (reference sequence). V shed 0 bases, J shed 0 bases, and the junction held 12 bases outside the gene matches. The CDR3 DNA reads as TGTGCCAGCAGCTTGGCCCCCCTGGGACAGACGTACTCTGGAAACACCATATATTTT. Translation: CASSLAPLGQTYSGNTIYF.

The sample holds a few counts of this clone. V gene TRBV21-1 combines with J gene TRBJ2-1; the DNA was not used to check the table's D call, TRBD2. TRBV21-1 is a pseudogene locus. The CDR3 loop spans 17 amino acids. The CDR3 bases are TGTGCCAGCAGCAAAAAAGGTCCGCCTAGCTGGGACAATGAGCAGTTCTTC. Residues: CASSKKGPPSWDNEQFF.

Written as DNA, the CDR3 is TGTGCCAGCAGTGATCAACGGGGGGGACGTAATTCACCCCTCCACTTT. It is translated as CASSDQRGGRNSPLHF. V usage is TRBV6-1 and J usage is TRBJ1-6, with D tentatively TRBD1 (5 bases). Germline V gives CDR1 MNHNS, CDR2 SASEGT. The CDR3 is 16 residues long. Trimming took off 3 bases at V and 6 bases at J, with 15 bases between the two ends.

This clone came up a few times. J is TRBJ2-4 and V is TRBV30; 9 nucleotides match TRBD1. J gave up 9 bases and V 3 bases, and 15 bases lay outside the gene matches. This CDR3 is 16 amino acids long. From germline, CDR1 is GTSNPN and CDR2 SVGIG (reference sequence). For the CDR3, the DNA is TGTGCCTGGAGCCATCCCCAGGGACAGGGAAGCGGCATTCAGTACTTC. Its translation is CAWSHPQGQGSGIQYF.